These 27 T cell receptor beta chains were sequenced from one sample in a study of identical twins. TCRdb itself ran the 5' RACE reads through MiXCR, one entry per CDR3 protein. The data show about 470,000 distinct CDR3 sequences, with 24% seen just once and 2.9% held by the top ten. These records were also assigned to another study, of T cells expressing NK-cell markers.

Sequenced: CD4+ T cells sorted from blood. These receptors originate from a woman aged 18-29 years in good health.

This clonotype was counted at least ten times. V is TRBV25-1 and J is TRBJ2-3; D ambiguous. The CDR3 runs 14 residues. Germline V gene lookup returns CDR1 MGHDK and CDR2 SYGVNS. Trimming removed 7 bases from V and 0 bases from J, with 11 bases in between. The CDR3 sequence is CASNPRSSTDTQYF. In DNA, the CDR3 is TGTGCCAGCAACCCGCGATCTAGCACAGATACGCAGTATTTT. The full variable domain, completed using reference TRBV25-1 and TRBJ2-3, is EADIYQTPRYLVIGTGKKITLECSQTMGHDKMYWYQQDPGMELHLIHYSYGVNSTEKGDLSSESTVSRIRTEHFPLTLESARPSHTSQYLCASNPRSSTDTQYFGPGTRLTVL.

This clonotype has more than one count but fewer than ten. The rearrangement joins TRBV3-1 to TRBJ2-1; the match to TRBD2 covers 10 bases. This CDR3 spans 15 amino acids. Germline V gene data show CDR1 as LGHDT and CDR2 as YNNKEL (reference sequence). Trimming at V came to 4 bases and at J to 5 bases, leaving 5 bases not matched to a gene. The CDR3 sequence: CASSLPGLADNEQFF. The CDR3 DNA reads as TGTGCCAGCAGCCTCCCAGGACTAGCGGACAATGAGCAGTTCTTC.

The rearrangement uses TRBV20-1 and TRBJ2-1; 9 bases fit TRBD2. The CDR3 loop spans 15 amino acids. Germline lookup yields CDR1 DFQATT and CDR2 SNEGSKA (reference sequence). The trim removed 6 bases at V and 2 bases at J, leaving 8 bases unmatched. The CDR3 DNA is TGCAGTGCCCGCCGCGGGAGGGGGACCTACAATGAGCAGTTCTTC. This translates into CSARRGRGTYNEQFF.

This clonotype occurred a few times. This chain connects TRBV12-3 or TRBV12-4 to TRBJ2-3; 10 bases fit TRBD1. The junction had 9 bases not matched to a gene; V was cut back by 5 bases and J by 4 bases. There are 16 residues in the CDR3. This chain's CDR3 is CASSRDRGPPADTQYF. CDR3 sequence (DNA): TGTGCCAGCAGTCGGGACAGGGGACCGCCGGCAGATACGCAGTATTTT.

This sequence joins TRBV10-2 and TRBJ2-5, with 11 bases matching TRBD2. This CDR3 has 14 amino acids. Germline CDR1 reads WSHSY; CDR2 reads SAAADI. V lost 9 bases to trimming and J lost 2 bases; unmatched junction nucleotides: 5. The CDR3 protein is CASSSGRLQETQYF. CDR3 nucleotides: TGCGCCAGTTCTAGCGGGAGGTTGCAAGAGACCCAGTACTTC.

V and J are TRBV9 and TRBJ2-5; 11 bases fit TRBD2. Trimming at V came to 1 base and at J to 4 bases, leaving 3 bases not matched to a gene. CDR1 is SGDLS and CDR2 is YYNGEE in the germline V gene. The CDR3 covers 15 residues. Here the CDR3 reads CASSVTSGRRETQYF. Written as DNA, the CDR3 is TGTGCCAGCAGCGTAACTAGCGGGAGAAGAGAGACCCAGTACTTC.

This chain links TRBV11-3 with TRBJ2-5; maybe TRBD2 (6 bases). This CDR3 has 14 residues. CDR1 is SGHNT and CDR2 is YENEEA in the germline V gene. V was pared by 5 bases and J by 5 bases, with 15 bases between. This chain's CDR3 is CASSLTLARETQYF. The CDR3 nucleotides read TGTGCCAGCAGCCTCACTCTAGCGCGTGAGACCCAGTACTTC.

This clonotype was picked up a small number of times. The CDR3 region is CASSHPGQGMNTEAFF. CDR3 DNA sequence: TGTGCCAGCAGTCATCCGGGACAGGGTATGAACACTGAAGCTTTCTTT. V and J are TRBV25-1 and TRBJ1-1; the match to TRBD1 covers 9 bases. This CDR3 region has 16 residues. CDR1 MGHDK and CDR2 SYGVNS come from the germline V gene. V lost 5 bases, J lost 0 bases, and 7 bases stayed unmatched.

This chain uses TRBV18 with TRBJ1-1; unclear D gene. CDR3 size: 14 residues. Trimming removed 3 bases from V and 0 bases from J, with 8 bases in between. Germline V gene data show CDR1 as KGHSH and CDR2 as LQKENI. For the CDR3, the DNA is TGTGCCAGCTCACCTCAAATGGTGAACACTGAAGCTTTCTTT. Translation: CASSPQMVNTEAFF.

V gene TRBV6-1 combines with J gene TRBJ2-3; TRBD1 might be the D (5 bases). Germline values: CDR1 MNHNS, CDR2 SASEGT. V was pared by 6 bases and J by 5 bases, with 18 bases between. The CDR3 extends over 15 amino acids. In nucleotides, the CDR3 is TGTGCCAGCAGACCTTACATAGGGGTTGAAGATACGCAGTATTTT. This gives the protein CASRPYIGVEDTQYF.

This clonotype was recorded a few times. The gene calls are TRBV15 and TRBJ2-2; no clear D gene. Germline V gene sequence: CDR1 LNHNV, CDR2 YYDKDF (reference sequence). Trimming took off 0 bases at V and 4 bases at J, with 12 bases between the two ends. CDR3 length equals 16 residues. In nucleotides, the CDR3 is TGTGCCACCAGCAGAGATTGGGCCAGACCCACCGGGGAGCTGTTTTTT. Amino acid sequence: CATSRDWARPTGELFF. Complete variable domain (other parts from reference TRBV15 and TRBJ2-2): DAMVIQNPRYQVTQFGKPVTLSCSQTLNHNVMYWYQQKSSQAPKLLFHYYDKDFNNEADTPDNFQSRRPNTSFCFLDIRSPGLGDTAMYLCATSRDWARPTGELFFGEGSRLTVL.

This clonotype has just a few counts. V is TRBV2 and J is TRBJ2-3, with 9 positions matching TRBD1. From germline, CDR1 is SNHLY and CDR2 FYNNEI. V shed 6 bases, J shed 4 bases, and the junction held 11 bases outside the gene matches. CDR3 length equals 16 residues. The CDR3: CASSGPQGAKSDTQYF. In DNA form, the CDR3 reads TGTGCCAGCAGCGGACCACAGGGGGCAAAGTCAGATACGCAGTATTTT.

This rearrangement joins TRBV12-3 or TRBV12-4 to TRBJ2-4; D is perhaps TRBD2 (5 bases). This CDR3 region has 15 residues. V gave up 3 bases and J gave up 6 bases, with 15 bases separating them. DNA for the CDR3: TGTGCCAGCAGTTTGTCCGCTAGCCTGGGAAACATTCAGTACTTC. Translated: CASSLSASLGNIQYF.

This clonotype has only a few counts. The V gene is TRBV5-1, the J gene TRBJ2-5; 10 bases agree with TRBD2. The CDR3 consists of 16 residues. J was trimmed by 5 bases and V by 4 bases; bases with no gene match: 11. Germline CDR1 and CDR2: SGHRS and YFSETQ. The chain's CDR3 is CASSPTGTSARETQYF. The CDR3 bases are TGCGCCAGCAGCCCAACCGGGACTAGCGCGAGGGAGACCCAGTACTTC. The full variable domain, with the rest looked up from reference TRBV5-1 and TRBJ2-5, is KAGVTQTPRYLIKTRGQQVTLSCSPISGHRSVSWYQQTPGQGLQFLFEYFSETQRNKGNFPGRFSGRQFSNSRSEMNVSTLELGDSALYLCASSPTGTSARETQYFGPGTRLLVL.

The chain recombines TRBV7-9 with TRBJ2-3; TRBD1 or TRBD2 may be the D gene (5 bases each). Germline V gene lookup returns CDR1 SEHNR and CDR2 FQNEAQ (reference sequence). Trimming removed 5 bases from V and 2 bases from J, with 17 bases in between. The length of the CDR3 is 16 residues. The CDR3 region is CASSPRDRTLTDTQYF. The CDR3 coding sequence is TGTGCCAGCAGCCCTCGGGACCGCACACTCACAGATACGCAGTATTTT.

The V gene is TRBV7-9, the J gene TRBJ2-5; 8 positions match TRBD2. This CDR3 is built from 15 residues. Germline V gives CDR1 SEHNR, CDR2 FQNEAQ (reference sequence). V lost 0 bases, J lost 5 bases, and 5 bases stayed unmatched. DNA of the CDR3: TGTGCCAGCAGCTTAGCAGGACTAGCAACGGAGACCCAGTACTTC. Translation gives CASSLAGLATETQYF.

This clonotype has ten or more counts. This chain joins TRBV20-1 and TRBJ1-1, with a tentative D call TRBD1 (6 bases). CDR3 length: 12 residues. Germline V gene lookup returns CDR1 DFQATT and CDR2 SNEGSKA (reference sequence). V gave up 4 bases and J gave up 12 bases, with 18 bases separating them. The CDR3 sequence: CSATQGDTLTFF. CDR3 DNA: TGCAGTGCTACACAAGGGGACACCCTAACTTTCTTT.

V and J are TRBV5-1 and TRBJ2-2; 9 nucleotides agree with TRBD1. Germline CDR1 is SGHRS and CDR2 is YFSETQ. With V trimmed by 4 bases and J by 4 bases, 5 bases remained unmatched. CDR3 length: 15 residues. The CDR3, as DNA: TGCGCCAGCAGCGTGGACAGGGGTGCCACCGGGGAGCTGTTTTTT. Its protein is CASSVDRGATGELFF.

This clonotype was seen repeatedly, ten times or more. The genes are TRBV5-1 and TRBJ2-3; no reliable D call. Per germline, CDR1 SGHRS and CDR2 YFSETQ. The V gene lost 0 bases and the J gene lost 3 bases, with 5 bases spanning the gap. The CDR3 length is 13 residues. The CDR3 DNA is TGCGCCAGCAGCTTGGAAGCTACAGATACGCAGTATTTT. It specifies CASSLEATDTQYF.

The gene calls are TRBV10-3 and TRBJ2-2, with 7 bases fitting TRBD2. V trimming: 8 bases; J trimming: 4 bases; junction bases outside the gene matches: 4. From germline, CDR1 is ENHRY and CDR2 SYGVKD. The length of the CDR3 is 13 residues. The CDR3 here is CAIGAGVTGELFF. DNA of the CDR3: TGTGCCATCGGGGCGGGAGTCACCGGGGAGCTGTTTTTT.

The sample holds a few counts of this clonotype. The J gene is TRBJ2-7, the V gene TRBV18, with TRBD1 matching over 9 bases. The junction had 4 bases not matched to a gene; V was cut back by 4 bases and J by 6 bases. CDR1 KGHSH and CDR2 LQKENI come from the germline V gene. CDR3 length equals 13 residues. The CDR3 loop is CASSRDRASEQYF. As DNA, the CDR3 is TGTGCCAGCTCACGGGACAGGGCCTCCGAGCAGTACTTC.

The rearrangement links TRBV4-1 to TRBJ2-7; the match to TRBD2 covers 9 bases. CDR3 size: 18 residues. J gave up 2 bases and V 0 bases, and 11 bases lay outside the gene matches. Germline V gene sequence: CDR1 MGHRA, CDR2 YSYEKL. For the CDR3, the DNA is TGCGCCAGCAGCCAAGATCTGGGACGGACTAGCGCAACCTACGAGCAGTACTTC. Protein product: CASSQDLGRTSATYEQYF.

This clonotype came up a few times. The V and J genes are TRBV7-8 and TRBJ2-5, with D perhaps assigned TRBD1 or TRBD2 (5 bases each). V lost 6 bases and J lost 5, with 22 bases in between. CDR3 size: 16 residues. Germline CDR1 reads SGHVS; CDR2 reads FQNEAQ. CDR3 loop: CASSHVSREWGETQYF. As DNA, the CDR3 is TGTGCCAGCAGTCACGTCTCTAGGGAGTGGGGGGAGACCCAGTACTTC.

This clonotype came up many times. The chain's CDR3 is CASSLRGRNTEAFF. The CDR3 DNA reads TGTGCCAGCAGTTTGCGGGGGCGAAACACTGAAGCTTTCTTT. The chain combines TRBV7-2 with TRBJ1-1; TRBD1 might be the D (6 bases). Germline assignment: CDR1 SGHTA and CDR2 FQGNSA. Between the trimmed V and J ends, which lost 6 bases and 2 bases, there was a span of 13 bases. This CDR3 has 14 amino acids.

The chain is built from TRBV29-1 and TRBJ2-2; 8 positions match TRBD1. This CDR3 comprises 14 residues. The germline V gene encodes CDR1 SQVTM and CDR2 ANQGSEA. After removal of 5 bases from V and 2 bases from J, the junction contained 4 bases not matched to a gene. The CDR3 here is CSVYRGSNTGELFF. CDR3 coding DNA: TGCAGCGTTTACAGGGGGTCCAACACCGGGGAGCTGTTTTTT.

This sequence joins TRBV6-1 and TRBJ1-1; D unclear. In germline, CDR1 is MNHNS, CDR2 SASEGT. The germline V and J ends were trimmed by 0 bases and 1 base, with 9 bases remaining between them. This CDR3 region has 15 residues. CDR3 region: CASSEASTGNTEAFF. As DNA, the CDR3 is TGTGCCAGCAGTGAAGCCTCGACGGGGAACACTGAAGCTTTCTTT.

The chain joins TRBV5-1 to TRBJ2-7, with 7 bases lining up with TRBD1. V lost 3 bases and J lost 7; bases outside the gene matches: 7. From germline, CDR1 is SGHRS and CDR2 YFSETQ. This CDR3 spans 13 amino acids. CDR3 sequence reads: CASSSGQSQEQYF. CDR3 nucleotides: TGCGCCAGCAGCTCGGGACAGAGTCAGGAGCAGTACTTC.